This TCR beta chain emerged from a study of PD-L1 blockade in urothelial cancer. Study context: The median number of T cells present in blood samples was approximately 140,000.

Trimming took 5 bases from V and 5 from J; bases not matched to a gene: 2. The CDR3 consists of 14 residues. From germline, CDR1 is SGHVS and CDR2 FNYEAQ. Using immunoSEQ multiplex PCR, the repertoire was profiled, and TCRdb retains in-frame clones only, with some absent. This sample has 40,000 to 50,000 clones; around 80% occur once, and the top ten carry 3% to 4%. Time point indicated: pretreatment peripheral blood. The receptor was isolated from a man in his 70s with urothelial cancer. Sequencing used PBMCs, obtained around atezolizumab (anti-PD-L1) treatment. The chain links TRBV7-6 to TRBJ2-3; TRBD2 matches 12 bases. CDR3 in amino acids: CASSKTSGRDTQYF. CDR3 nucleotide sequence: TGTGCCAGCAGCAAGACTAGCGGGAGAGATACGCAGTATTTT.